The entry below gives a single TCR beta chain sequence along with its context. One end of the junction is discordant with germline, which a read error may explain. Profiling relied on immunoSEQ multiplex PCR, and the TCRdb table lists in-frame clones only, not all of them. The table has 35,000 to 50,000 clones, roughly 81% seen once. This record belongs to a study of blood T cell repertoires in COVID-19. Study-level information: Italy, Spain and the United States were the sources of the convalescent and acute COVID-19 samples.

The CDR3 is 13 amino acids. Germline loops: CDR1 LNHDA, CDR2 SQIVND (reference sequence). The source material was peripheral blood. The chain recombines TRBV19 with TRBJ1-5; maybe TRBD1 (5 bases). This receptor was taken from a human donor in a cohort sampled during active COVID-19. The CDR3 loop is CASSYQGNQPQHF. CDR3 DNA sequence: TGTGCCAGTAGTTACCAGGGCAACCAGCCCCAGCATTTT.